This T cell receptor beta chain was captured in a study of regulatory T cells in long-lasting Graves disease. Overall study results and limits: Favored gene segments in persistent disease were TRBV28, TRBJ1-2 and TRBJ2-5.

A note on this clonotype: The target antigen is unknown.

Time point given: newly diagnosed GD, antithyroid drugs for less than 3 months. RNA isolated from PBMCs was used to make the TCR library. V lost 2 bases to trimming and J lost 10 bases, with 6 bases between them. Germline CDR1 reads SNHLY; CDR2 reads FYNNEI. CDR3 length: 12 residues. Arm-PCR of CDR3 regions and iRepertoire HTBI primers were the basis on which TCR beta libraries were built. TCRdb processed the multiplex PCR reads anew with MiXCR; each CDR3 protein has one entry. The table includes hundreds of thousands of distinct CDR3 sequences, less than 15% detected once. In addition, the sample was reused for a study of T cells in Graves' hyperthyroidism and ophthalmopathy.

The chain joins TRBV2 to TRBJ1-6; the D is unclear. The sequencing here drew on peripheral blood mononuclear cells (PBMCs), taken at new diagnosis, from a patient treated with antithyroid drugs. This receptor was identified in a man younger than 40 with Graves disease. This chain's CDR3 is CASSERVSPLHF. CDR3 DNA sequence: TGTGCCAGCAGTGAAAGGGTCTCACCCCTCCACTTT. Full variable domain (rest looked up from reference TRBV2 and TRBJ1-6): EPEVTQTPSHQVTQMGQEVILRCVPISNHLYFYWYRQILGQKVEFLVSFYNNEISEKSEIFDDQFSVERPDGSNFTLKIRSTKLEDSAMYFCASSERVSPLHFGNGTRLTVT.